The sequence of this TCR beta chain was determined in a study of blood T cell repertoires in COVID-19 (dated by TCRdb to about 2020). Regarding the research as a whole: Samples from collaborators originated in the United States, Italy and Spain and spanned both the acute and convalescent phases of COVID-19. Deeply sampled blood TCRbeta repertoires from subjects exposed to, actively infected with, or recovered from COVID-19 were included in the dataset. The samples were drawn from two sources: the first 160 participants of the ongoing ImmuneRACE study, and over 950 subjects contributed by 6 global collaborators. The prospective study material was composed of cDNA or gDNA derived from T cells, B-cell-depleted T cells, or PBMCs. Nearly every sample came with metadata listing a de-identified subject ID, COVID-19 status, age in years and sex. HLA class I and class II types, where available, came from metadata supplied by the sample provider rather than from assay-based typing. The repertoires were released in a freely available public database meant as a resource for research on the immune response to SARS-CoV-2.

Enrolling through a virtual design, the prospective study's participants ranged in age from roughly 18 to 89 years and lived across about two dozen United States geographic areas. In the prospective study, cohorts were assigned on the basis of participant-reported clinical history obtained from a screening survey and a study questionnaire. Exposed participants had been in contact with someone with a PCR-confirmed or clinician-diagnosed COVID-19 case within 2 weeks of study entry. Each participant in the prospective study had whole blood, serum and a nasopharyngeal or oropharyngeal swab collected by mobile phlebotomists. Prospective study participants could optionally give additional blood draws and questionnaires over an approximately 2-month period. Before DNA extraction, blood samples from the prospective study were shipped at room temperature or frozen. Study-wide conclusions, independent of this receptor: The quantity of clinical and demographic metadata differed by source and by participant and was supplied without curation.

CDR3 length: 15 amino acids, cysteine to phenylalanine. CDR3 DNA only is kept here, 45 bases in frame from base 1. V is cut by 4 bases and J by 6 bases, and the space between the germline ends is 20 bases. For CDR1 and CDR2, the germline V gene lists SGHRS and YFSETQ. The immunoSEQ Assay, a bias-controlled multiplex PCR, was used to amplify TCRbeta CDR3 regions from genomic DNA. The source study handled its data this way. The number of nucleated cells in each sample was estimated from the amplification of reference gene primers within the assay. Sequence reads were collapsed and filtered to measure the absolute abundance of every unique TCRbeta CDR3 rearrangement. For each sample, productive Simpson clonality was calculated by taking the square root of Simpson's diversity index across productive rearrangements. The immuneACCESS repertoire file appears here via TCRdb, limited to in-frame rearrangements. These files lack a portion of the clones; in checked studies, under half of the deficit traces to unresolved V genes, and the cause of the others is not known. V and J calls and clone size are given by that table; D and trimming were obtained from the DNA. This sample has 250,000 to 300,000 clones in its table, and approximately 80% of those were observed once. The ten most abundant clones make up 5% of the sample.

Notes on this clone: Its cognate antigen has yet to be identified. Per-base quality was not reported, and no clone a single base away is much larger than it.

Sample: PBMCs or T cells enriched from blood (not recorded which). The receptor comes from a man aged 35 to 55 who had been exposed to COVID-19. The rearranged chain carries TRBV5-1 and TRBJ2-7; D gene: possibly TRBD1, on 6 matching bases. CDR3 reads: CASSPLDRREGEQYF. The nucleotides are TGCGCCAGCAGCCCACTCGACAGGCGTGAGGGCGAGCAGTACTTC.